The present entry profiles one T cell receptor (beta chain) with its context. Original processing methods: Estimation of nucleated cell counts relied on the amplification of reference gene primers. Assay: immunoSEQ multiplex PCR; the TCRdb copy retains only in-frame clones and omits some. The DNA gave D and trimming, while V, J and clone size come from that table. The table lists over 100,000 clones, around 89% of them singletons. This sample was included in a study of blood T cell repertoires in COVID-19. Study-wide background: The United States, Italy and Spain supplied acute and convalescent COVID-19 samples. PBMCs, B-cell-depleted T cells, or T cells were the source of the cDNA or gDNA that made up the material.

The V end was cut by 4 bases, the J end by 3 bases, with 15 bases between. CDR1 and CDR2 (germline): MDHEN, SYDVKM. This CDR3 is 15 amino acids long. The gene calls are TRBV28 and TRBJ1-1; perhaps TRBD1 as D (5 bases). The material sequenced was peripheral blood. The sequence came from a man aged 55 to 69 with COVID-19, enrolled during active disease. CDR3 nucleotide sequence: TGTGCCAGCAGTTCCCCTGGGGCAGGCCACACTGAAGCTTTCTTT. It is translated as CASSSPGAGHTEAFF.